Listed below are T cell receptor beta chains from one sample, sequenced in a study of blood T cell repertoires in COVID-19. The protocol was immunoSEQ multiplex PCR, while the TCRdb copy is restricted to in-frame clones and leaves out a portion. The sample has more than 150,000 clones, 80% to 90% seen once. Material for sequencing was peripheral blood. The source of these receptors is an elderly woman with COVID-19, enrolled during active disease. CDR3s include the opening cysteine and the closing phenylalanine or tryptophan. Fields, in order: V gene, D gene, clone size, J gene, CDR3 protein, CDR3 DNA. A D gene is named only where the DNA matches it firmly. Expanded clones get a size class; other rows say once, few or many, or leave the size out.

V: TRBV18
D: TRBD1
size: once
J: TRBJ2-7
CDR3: CASSPDRPPYEQYF
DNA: TGTGCCAGCTCACCGGACAGGCCCCCCTACGAGCAGTACTTC

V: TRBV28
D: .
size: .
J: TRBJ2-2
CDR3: CASRFGRIGELFF
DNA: TGTGCCAGCAGGTTCGGGAGAATCGGGGAGCTGTTTTTT

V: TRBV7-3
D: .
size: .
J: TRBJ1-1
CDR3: CASSLVGRNTEAFF
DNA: TGTGCCAGCAGCTTAGTGGGGAGGAACACTGAAGCTTTCTTT

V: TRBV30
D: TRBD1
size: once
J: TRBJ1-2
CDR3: CAWATDRGFNGYTF
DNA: TGTGCCTGGGCTACAGACAGGGGCTTCAACGGCTACACCTTC

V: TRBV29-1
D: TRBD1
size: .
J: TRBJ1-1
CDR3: CSGRDVGRGAEAFF
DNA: TGCAGCGGGAGGGATGTGGGCAGGGGGGCCGAAGCTTTCTTT

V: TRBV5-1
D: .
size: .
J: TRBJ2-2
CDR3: CASSPRDLPNTGELFF
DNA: TGCGCCAGCAGCCCCCGGGACTTACCGAACACCGGGGAGCTGTTTTTT

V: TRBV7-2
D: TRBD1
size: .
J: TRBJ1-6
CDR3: CASSPMTGGYSPLHF
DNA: TGTGCCAGCAGCCCAATGACAGGGGGCTATTCACCCCTCCACTTT

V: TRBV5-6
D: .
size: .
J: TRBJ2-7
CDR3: CASSLGAGGYYEQYF
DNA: TGTGCCAGCAGCTTGGGGGCAGGGGGGTACTACGAGCAGTACTTC

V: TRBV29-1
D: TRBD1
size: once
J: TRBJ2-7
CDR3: CSVEGTGVDEQYF
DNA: TGCAGCGTAGAAGGGACAGGGGTCGACGAGCAGTACTTC

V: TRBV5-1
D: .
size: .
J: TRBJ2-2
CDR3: CASRLGAYTNTGELFF
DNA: TGCGCCAGCAGGCTAGGTGCCTACACGAACACCGGGGAGCTGTTTTTT

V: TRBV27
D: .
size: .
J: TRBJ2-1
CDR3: CASSPNPGTNYNEQFF
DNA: TGTGCCAGCAGCCCAAATCCCGGGACAAATTACAATGAGCAGTTCTTC

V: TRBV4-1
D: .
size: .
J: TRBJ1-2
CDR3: CASSHEPGDTNYGYTF
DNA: TGCGCCAGCAGCCATGAACCAGGGGATACTAACTATGGCTACACCTTC

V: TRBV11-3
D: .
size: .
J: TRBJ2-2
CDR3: CASSLVGGQPNTGELFF
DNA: TGTGCCAGCAGCTTAGTGGGTGGACAGCCGAACACCGGGGAGCTGTTTTTT

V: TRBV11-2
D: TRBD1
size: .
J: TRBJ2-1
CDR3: CASSSQGTGGPYNEQFF
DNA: TGTGCCAGCAGCTCCCAAGGGACAGGGGGACCCTACAATGAGCAGTTCTTC

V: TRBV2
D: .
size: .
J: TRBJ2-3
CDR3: CASSEGGSTDTQYF
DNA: TGTGCCAGCAGTGAGGGGGGTAGCACAGATACGCAGTATTTT

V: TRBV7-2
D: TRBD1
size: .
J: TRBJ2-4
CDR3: CASSLETGQGEFNF
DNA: TGTGCCAGCAGCCTCGAAACGGGACAGGGGGAATTCAACTTC

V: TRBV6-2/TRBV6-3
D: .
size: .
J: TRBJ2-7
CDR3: CASSYQGFVYEQYF
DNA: TGTGCCAGCAGTTACCAGGGGTTCGTATACGAGCAGTACTTC

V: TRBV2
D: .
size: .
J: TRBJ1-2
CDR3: CASSAQQEDYGYTF
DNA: TGTGCCAGCAGCGCCCAACAAGAGGACTATGGCTACACCTTC

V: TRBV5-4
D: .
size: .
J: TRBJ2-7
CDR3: CASSLHGYEQYF
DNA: TGTGCCAGCAGCTTGCACGGCTACGAGCAGTACTTC

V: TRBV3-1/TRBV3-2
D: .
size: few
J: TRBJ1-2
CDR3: CATQPRPNYGYTF
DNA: TGTGCCACCCAACCCAGGCCCAACTATGGCTACACCTTC

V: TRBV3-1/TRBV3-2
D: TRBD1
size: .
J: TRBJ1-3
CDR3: CASSPSGRGRNTIYF
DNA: TGTGCCAGCAGCCCGTCCGGGAGGGGGCGGAACACCATATATTTT

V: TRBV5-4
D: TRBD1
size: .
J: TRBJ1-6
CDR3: CASSLGQGAATGSPLHF
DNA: TGTGCCAGCAGCTTAGGACAGGGTGCAGCTACTGGTTCACCCCTCCACTTT